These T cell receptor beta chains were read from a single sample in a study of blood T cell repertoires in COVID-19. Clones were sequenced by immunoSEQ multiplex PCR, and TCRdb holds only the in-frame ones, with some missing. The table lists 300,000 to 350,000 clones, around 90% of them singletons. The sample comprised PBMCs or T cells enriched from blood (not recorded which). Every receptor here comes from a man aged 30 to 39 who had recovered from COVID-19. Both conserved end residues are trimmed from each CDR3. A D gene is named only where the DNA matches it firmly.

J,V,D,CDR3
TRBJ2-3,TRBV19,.,ASSMRQGTDTQY
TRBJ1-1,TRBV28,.,ASSLSGARTEAF
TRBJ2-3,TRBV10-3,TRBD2,AISPILAGGTDTQY
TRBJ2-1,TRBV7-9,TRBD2,ASSPSGGTYNEQF
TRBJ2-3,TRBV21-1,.,ASSKSGLAGVRTDTQY
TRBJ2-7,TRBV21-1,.,ASSKTLMGGPHHYEQY
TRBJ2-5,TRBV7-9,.,ASSPLETQY
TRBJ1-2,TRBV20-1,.,SASRPQNRYGYT
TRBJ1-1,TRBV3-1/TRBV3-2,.,ASSQDRIGEAF
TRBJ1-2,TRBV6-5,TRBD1,ASSDGTGLYGYT
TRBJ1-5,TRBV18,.,ASSPPSSNQPQH
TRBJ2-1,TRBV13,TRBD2,ASSLIAGGFSYNEQF
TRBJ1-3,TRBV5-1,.,ASSLDGGNTIY
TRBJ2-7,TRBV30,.,AWSSPLRGHEQY
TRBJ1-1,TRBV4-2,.,ASSQDLRTEAF
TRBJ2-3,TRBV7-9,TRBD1,ASSPGTGVTDTQY
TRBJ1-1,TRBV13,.,ASSLASGREAF
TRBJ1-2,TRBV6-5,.,ASSYSPESNYGYT
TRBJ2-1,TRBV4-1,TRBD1,ASSQKWRDRAYNEQF
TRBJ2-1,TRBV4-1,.,ASSQVLRGVSYNEQF
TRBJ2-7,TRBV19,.,ASSEGHEQY
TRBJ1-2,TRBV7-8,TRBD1,ASSPTGRGMMANYGYT
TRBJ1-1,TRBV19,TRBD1,ASRPGTGVTEAF
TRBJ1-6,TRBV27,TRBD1,ASSLFPGGNNSPLH
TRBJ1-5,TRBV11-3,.,ASSFTGGNQPQH
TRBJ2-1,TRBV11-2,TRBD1,ASSRGQGAYNEQF
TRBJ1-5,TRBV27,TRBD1,ASTPGGSNQPQH
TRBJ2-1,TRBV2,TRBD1,ASRRTGPEQF
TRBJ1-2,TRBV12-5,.,ASQEGGQAEGYT
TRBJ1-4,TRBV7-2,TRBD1,ASSLVTGVEKLF
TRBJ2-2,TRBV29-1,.,SGDSGGRGELF
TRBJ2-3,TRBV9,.,ASSGPRQEHTDTQY
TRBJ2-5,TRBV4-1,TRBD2,ASSQGWGGSETQY
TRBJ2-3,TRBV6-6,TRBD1,ASTFSPGQLTDTQY
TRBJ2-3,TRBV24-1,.,ATSESGSLTDTQY
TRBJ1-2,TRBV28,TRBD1,ASRERTGANYGYT
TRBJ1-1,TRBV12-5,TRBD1,ASGKGDREAF
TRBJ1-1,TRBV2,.,ASKVGGPKAF
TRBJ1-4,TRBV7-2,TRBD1,ASSPRGAGRRDEKLF
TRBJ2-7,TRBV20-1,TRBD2,SASASGTYEQY
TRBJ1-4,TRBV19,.,ASRLRATNEKLF
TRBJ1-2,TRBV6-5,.,ASSYSGTTVDGYT
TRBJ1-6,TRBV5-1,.,ASSQPTGLSSYNSPLH
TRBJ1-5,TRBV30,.,AWSSPQGESQPQH
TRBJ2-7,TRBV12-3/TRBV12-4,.,ASSLLSGGEQY
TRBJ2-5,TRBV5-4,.,ASSFRDWGTSRDQETQY
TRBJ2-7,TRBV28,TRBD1,ASSKGTGGYEQY
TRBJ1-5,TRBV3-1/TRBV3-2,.,ASSQRHLPSNQPQH
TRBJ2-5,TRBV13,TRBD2,ASSLQTSGGAETQY
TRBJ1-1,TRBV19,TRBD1,ASSIRQGASEAF
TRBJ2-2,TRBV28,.,ASSLRGRGGTGELF
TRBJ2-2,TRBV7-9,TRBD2,ASSPPGGSSTGELF
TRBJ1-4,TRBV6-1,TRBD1,ASSEKWRTGKFEKLF
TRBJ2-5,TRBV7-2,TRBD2,ASSFSGGPETQY